The 10 T cell receptor beta chains below all came from one sample that was sequenced in a study of identical twins. Each CDR3 protein is one row after TCRdb ran MiXCR on the 5' RACE reads. The data show approximately 230,000 distinct CDR3 sequences, with over 13% seen just once and approximately 9.3% held by the top ten. Sequencing used memory (CD45RO+) T cells sorted from blood. The receptors here all came from a woman under 30 in good health.

This clonotype was seen repeatedly, ten times or more. V gene TRBV3-1 combines with J gene TRBJ1-2; 7 bases are shared with TRBD1. V shed 7 bases, J shed 4 bases, and the junction held 6 bases outside the gene matches. Germline-derived CDR1 and CDR2 are LGHDT and YNNKEL (reference sequence). The CDR3 covers 13 residues. CDR3: CASTHRGGYGYTF. The CDR3 DNA reads TGTGCCAGCACCCACAGGGGAGGCTATGGCTACACCTTC.

The table lists this clonotype with a few counts. The chain is built from TRBV6-2 or TRBV6-3 and TRBJ2-1; 10 nucleotides agree with TRBD2. Germline V gene lookup returns CDR1 MNHEY and CDR2 SVGEGT. The CDR3 runs 17 residues. V shed 4 bases and J 3 bases; nucleotides not matched to a gene: 9. The CDR3 region has the DNA TGTGCCAGCAGTTTTAGAAGGACTAGCGGAGGCTACAATGAGCAGTTCTTC. Protein sequence: CASSFRRTSGGYNEQFF.

The chain has TRBV6-1 and TRBJ1-3, with a possible D match to TRBD1 (5 bases). CDR1 is MNHNS, CDR2 SASEGT, per germline. V lost 6 bases and J lost 4, with 10 bases in between. This CDR3 region has 13 residues. The CDR3 reads CASRSGDGNTIYF. CDR3 nucleotides: TGTGCCAGCAGGTCGGGGGACGGAAACACCATATATTTT.

This chain links TRBV20-1 with TRBJ2-7; 9 bases line up with TRBD1. This CDR3 contains 15 residues. Germline V gene data show CDR1 as DFQATT and CDR2 as SNEGSKA (reference sequence). V was clipped by 6 bases and J by 4 bases; unmatched bases: 13. CDR3 bases: TGCAGTGCCGCGTCCTGGGACAGGGCTCTGTACGAGCAGTACTTC. This sequence encodes CSAASWDRALYEQYF.

This clonotype was counted many times. The chain links TRBV5-1 to TRBJ2-1, with 8 bases lining up with TRBD2. Germline values: CDR1 SGHRS, CDR2 YFSETQ. The CDR3 consists of 15 residues. V lost 3 bases and J lost 5; bases outside the gene matches: 7. CDR3 in amino acids: CASSWTPGGDNEQFF. CDR3 sequence (DNA): TGCGCCAGCAGCTGGACCCCGGGGGGGGACAATGAGCAGTTCTTC.

The CDR3 bases are TGTGCCAGCAGCTTCTCTCCGGGGGGCCACTATGGCTACACCTTC. Protein product: CASSFSPGGHYGYTF. The genes are TRBV9 and TRBJ1-2; TRBD1 might be the D (6 bases). Trimming left V 4 bases short and J 3 bases short, with 16 bases between. Looked up from germline, CDR1 is SGDLS and CDR2 is YYNGEE. There are 15 residues in the CDR3.

About this clonotype itself: A much larger clone lies one base from this, so it may be a read error. The V call is TRBV7-9, the J call TRBJ2-5; D is ambiguous. The germline V gene has CDR1 SEHNR and CDR2 FQNEAQ (reference sequence). This CDR3 contains 14 residues. The V end lost 5 bases, the J end lost 2 bases, and 12 bases lay between the germline ends. CDR3 protein: CASSLDTNQETQYF. The DNA of the CDR3 is TGTGCCAGCAGCCTCGATACTAATCAAGAGACCCAGTACTTC.

This clonotype was seen many times. The V gene is TRBV5-1, the J gene TRBJ2-1, with 9 bases identical to TRBD2. Germline V gene sequence: CDR1 SGHRS, CDR2 YFSETQ. With 3 bases clipped from V and 2 bases from J, the junction kept 3 bases outside the gene matches. CDR3 length: 15 amino acids. The CDR3, as DNA: TGCGCCAGCAGCTCCGGGACTAGCACCTACAATGAGCAGTTCTTC. Translation: CASSSGTSTYNEQFF. Drawing the rest from reference TRBV5-1 and TRBJ2-1, the complete variable domain is KAGVTQTPRYLIKTRGQQVTLSCSPISGHRSVSWYQQTPGQGLQFLFEYFSETQRNKGNFPGRFSGRQFSNSRSEMNVSTLELGDSALYLCASSSGTSTYNEQFFGPGTRLTVL.

A few counts support this clonotype. The J gene is TRBJ1-5, the V gene TRBV20-1; maybe TRBD1 (5 bases). V was pared by 4 bases and J by 2 bases, with 15 bases between. This CDR3 is built from 15 residues. Germline V CDR1 and CDR2: DFQATT, SNEGSKA (reference sequence). The CDR3 bases are TGCAGTGCTAACACACCTGGGGGTGGCAATCAGCCCCAGCATTTT. It is translated as CSANTPGGGNQPQHF.

This clonotype was seen only a few times. This chain links TRBV2 with TRBJ1-2; D might be TRBD1 (6 bases). CDR1 is SNHLY, CDR2 FYNNEI, per germline. V lost 4 bases to trimming and J lost 4 bases, with 10 bases between them. CDR3 length: 13 amino acids. CDR3 amino acids: CASSAQGSYGYTF. The CDR3 DNA sequence: TGTGCCAGCAGTGCACAGGGAAGCTATGGCTACACCTTC.